The present T cell receptor beta chain was sequenced within a study of a mutant IDH1 vaccine in newly diagnosed glioma. In the study overall: Patients were given eight vaccinations, scheduled in weeks 1, 3, 5, 7, 11, 15, 19 and 23.

V was trimmed by 2 bases and J by 5 bases, leaving 10 bases between them. This CDR3 comprises 13 residues. Germline CDR1 SGHTS, CDR2 YDEGEE. Clones were read by immunoSEQ multiplex PCR, and TCRdb kept only the in-frame ones, dropping some. This table has about 20,000 clones, roughly 82% appearing once. This clone occurred a few times. Antigen unknown. Time point defined: week 23, last vaccination. Vaccination comprised doses that each held 300 ug of mutant IDH1 20-mer peptide, plus topical imiquimod. New IDH1-mutant, ATRX-lost WHO grade 3 or 4 astrocytomas occurred in donors. Study results and limitations: Pseudoprogression looked unconnected to shifts in top peripheral T cell clonotypes.

This receptor was taken from a man aged 25-40 years with glioma. The source material was PBMCs, sampled from a glioma patient whose treatment included an IDH1 peptide vaccine. The J gene is TRBJ1-1, the V gene TRBV5-8; TRBD1 is a possible D gene (5 bases). The CDR3 loop reads CASSFDRGTEAFF. CDR3 nucleotide sequence: TGTGCCAGCAGCTTTGACAGAGGGACTGAAGCTTTCTTT.